Shown below are 21 T cell receptor beta chains from a single sample sequenced in a study of OX40 agonist ivuxolimab in advanced cancers. Generated by immunoSEQ multiplex PCR, the TCRdb table keeps only in-frame clones and is missing some. The sample contains 52,000 or so clones, roughly 92% of which appear only once. The starting material was CD4+ or CD8+ T cells sorted from blood, obtained in a trial of the OX40 agonist ivuxolimab. These receptors all come from an adult with an advanced solid tumor such as melanoma, head and neck, liver or kidney cancer.

This chain uses TRBV9 with TRBJ2-7; TRBD1 might be the D (5 bases). The CDR3 has 14 residues. Germline V gives CDR1 SGDLS, CDR2 YYNGEE. V was pared by 0 bases and J by 2 bases, with 9 bases between. CDR3 coding DNA: TGTGCCAGCAGCGTAGCTGTAGGGGCCTACGAGCAGTACTTC. It is translated as CASSVAVGAYEQYF.

J is TRBJ1-5 and V is TRBV19; no clear D. From germline, CDR1 is LNHDA and CDR2 SQIVND (reference sequence). The CDR3 has 14 amino acids. V shed 4 bases and J shed 1 base, with 8 bases lying between them. CDR3 in amino acids: CASSNADSNQPQHF. CDR3 coding DNA: TGTGCCAGTAGTAATGCCGACAGCAATCAGCCCCAGCATTTT.

The chain carries TRBV6-5 and TRBJ2-1; D not certain. The CDR3 contains 13 residues. Germline CDR1 is MNHEY and CDR2 is SVGAGI. Trimming took off 6 bases at V and 9 bases at J, with 15 bases between the two ends. The CDR3 DNA sequence: TGTGCCAGCAGGCCGAGTCTCAGGATTGAGCAGTTCTTC. Translation: CASRPSLRIEQFF.

The genes are TRBV5-6 and TRBJ2-1; possibly TRBD1 for D (6 bases). The germline V gene encodes CDR1 SGHDT and CDR2 YYEEEE. V lost 0 bases and J 5 bases, leaving 12 bases between the germline ends. The CDR3 covers 15 residues. The CDR3 region is CASSLDRAWNNEQFF. The CDR3 DNA is TGTGCCAGCAGCTTGGACAGGGCCTGGAACAATGAGCAGTTCTTC. Full variable domain (outside the CDR3, taken from reference TRBV5-6 and TRBJ2-1): DAGVTQSPTHLIKTRGQQVTLRCSPKSGHDTVSWYQQALGQGPQFIFQYYEEEERQRGNFPDRFSGHQFPNYSSELNVNALLLGDSALYLCASSLDRAWNNEQFFGPGTRLTVL.

J is TRBJ1-5 and V is TRBV4-3, with D possibly being TRBD1 (5 bases). The CDR3 is 14 residues long. The V end was cut by 1 base, the J end by 1 base, with 5 bases between. Germline assignment: CDR1 LGHNA and CDR2 YSLEER. CDR3 amino acids: CASSQGQSNQPQHF. The DNA for the CDR3 is TGCGCCAGCAGCCAAGGACAGAGCAATCAGCCCCAGCATTTT.

This clone was picked up one time. The rearrangement links TRBV14 to TRBJ1-1, with D perhaps matching TRBD1 (5 bases). The germline V gene has CDR1 SGHDN and CDR2 FVKESK. V was pared by 8 bases and J by 5 bases, with 15 bases between. The CDR3 is 13 amino acids. The CDR3 sequence: CASGNRRRTEAFF. The CDR3 coding sequence is TGTGCCAGCGGAAACAGGAGGCGGACTGAAGCTTTCTTT.

The genes are TRBV10-3 and TRBJ2-1, with TRBD1 matching over 9 bases. Germline-derived CDR1 and CDR2 are ENHRY and SYGVKD. The CDR3 extends over 11 amino acids. J gave up 9 bases and V 10 bases, and 4 bases lay outside the gene matches. The CDR3 DNA reads as TGTGCCACCAACAGGGGGCTTGAGCAGTTCTTC. Amino acids: CATNRGLEQFF.

The rearrangement joins TRBV5-1 to TRBJ1-5, with D possibly being TRBD1 (5 bases). V was clipped by 0 bases and J by 2 bases, with 21 bases between them. Germline-derived CDR1 and CDR2 are SGHRS and YFSETQ. This CDR3 spans 19 amino acids. CDR3 sequence: CASSLEPYGGGWCNQPQHF. As DNA, the CDR3 is TGCGCCAGCAGCTTGGAACCCTACGGGGGGGGTTGGTGCAATCAGCCCCAGCATTTT.

The chain links TRBV5-6 to TRBJ2-1, with 7 bases aligning to TRBD1. The germline V gene encodes CDR1 SGHDT and CDR2 YYEEEE. Trimming cost V 3 bases and J 8 bases; bases outside gene matches: 8. This CDR3 is built from 14 residues. Here the CDR3 reads CASSSNYRGDEQFF. CDR3 bases: TGTGCCAGCAGCTCGAACTACAGGGGAGATGAGCAGTTCTTC. Variable domain in full (rest from reference TRBV5-6 and TRBJ2-1): DAGVTQSPTHLIKTRGQQVTLRCSPKSGHDTVSWYQQALGQGPQFIFQYYEEEERQRGNFPDRFSGHQFPNYSSELNVNALLLGDSALYLCASSSNYRGDEQFFGPGTRLTVL.

The rearrangement uses TRBV5-3 and TRBJ1-5, with a tentative D call TRBD1 (6 bases). TRBV5-3 falls under the ORF class, with uncertain function. CDR3 length equals 15 residues. Trimming stripped 0 bases from V and 3 bases from J, with 10 bases between. The CDR3 is CARSLVDRPNQPQHF. The CDR3 DNA is TGTGCCAGAAGCTTGGTCGACAGGCCCAATCAGCCCCAGCATTTT.

This chain connects TRBV4-3 to TRBJ2-2; 12 nucleotides align to TRBD2. J lost 6 bases, V lost 0 bases, and 8 bases had no gene match. The CDR3 runs 18 residues. Per the germline V gene, CDR1 is LGHNA and CDR2 is YSLEER. Here the CDR3 DNA reads TGCGCCAGCAGCCAAGATCGACTAGCGGGAGATAGGGCCGGGGAGCTGTTTTTT. This translates into CASSQDRLAGDRAGELFF.

J is TRBJ2-2 and V is TRBV9; weak D call: TRBD1 (6 bases). V lost 0 bases, J lost 6 bases, and 18 bases lay in between. CDR1 is SGDLS and CDR2 is YYNGEE in the germline V gene. This CDR3 comprises 17 residues. CDR3 amino acids: CASSVVGGLGTAGELFF. Written as DNA, the CDR3 is TGTGCCAGCAGCGTAGTAGGGGGATTGGGAACGGCCGGGGAGCTGTTTTTT.

The chain couples TRBV6-1 to TRBJ1-2, with D possibly being TRBD1 (5 bases). The CDR3 contains 13 residues. With 11 bases removed from V and 6 bases from J, the gap between germline ends came to 19 bases. The V gene's germline CDR1 is MNHNS and CDR2 SASEGT. Written as DNA, the CDR3 is TGTGCCGGGGGGGAGCAGGGCGTGGATGGCTACACCTTC. It translates to CAGGEQGVDGYTF.

The chain employs TRBV7-6 and TRBJ2-5; the D gene could be TRBD1 or TRBD2 (5 bases each). The CDR3 runs 15 residues. Per the germline V gene, CDR1 is SGHVS and CDR2 is FNYEAQ. V dropped 4 bases and J dropped 4 bases, with 16 bases sitting between them. CDR3 sequence (DNA): TGTGCCAGCAGCTCAGGGAGCGGTGGCGGAGAGACCCAGTACTTC. It yields the protein CASSSGSGGGETQYF.

The chain couples TRBV5-6 to TRBJ1-1; D is unresolved. CDR3 length: 14 residues. The V gene's germline CDR1 is SGHDT and CDR2 YYEEEE. The V end was cut by 1 base, the J end by 4 bases, with 11 bases between. Here the CDR3 reads CASSLWLEITEAFF. For the CDR3, the DNA is TGTGCCAGCAGCTTGTGGCTCGAGATCACTGAAGCTTTCTTT.

The chain joins TRBV5-1 to TRBJ2-7, with unresolved D. V dropped 0 bases and J dropped 5 bases, with 9 bases sitting between them. CDR1 and CDR2 from the germline V gene are SGHRS and YFSETQ. This CDR3 has 13 amino acids. In nucleotides, the CDR3 is TGCGCCAGCAGCTTGGGGGCAGGCGACGAGCAGTACTTC. Translated, it gives CASSLGAGDEQYF.

For the CDR3, the DNA is TGCGCCAGCAGCTTGGACAGGAGCTATGGCTACACCTTC. As protein: CASSLDRSYGYTF. This chain links TRBV5-1 with TRBJ1-2; D is possibly TRBD1 (5 bases). The V gene's germline CDR1 is SGHRS and CDR2 YFSETQ. This CDR3 is 13 amino acids long. V lost 0 bases and J lost 4, with 7 bases in between.

This clone was counted a single time. The V gene is TRBV7-3, the J gene TRBJ1-1; 8 bases map to TRBD1. V gave up 11 bases and J gave up 8 bases; unmatched junction bases: 13. Germline values: CDR1 SGHTA, CDR2 FQGTGA. The CDR3 is 13 amino acids. The CDR3 nucleotides read TGTGCCGGTACTCAGGGGGCAACGACGGAAGCTTTCTTT. This gives the protein CAGTQGATTEAFF.

This chain connects TRBV4-2 to TRBJ2-1; D possibly matches TRBD1 or TRBD2 (5 bases each). CDR1 is LGHNA, CDR2 YNFKEQ, per germline. CDR3 length: 16 amino acids. Trimming took 4 bases from V and 0 from J, leaving 13 bases between them. This CDR3 reads CASSLPAGSSYNEQFF. CDR3 DNA: TGTGCCAGCAGCCTCCCGGCAGGGAGCTCCTACAATGAGCAGTTCTTC.

The chain employs TRBV29-1 and TRBJ2-1, with TRBD2 identical over 10 bases. CDR1 is SQVTM and CDR2 is ANQGSEA in the germline V gene. The CDR3 is 15 residues long. V gave up 3 bases and J gave up 8 bases; unmatched junction bases: 10. CDR3 residues: CSVDSSGRAFYEQFF. The DNA of the CDR3 is TGCAGCGTTGATTCAAGCGGGAGGGCCTTCTATGAGCAGTTCTTC.

This chain joins TRBV19 and TRBJ2-1; 13 bases line up with TRBD2. CDR3 size: 19 residues. The trim removed 0 bases at V and 0 bases at J, leaving 5 bases unmatched. The germline gives CDR1 LNHDA, CDR2 SQIVND (reference sequence). CDR3 sequence (DNA): TGTGCCAGTAGTATAGAAGGACTAGCGGGAGCCGCCTCCTACAATGAGCAGTTCTTC. This gives the protein CASSIEGLAGAASYNEQFF.